This TCR beta chain appears in the sequencing data of a study of blood T cell repertoires in COVID-19. The junction had 5 bases not matched to a gene; V was cut back by 6 bases and J by 5 bases. This CDR3 is 13 amino acids long. Generated by immunoSEQ multiplex PCR, the TCRdb table keeps only in-frame clones and is missing some. The repertoire consists of 260,000 or so clones, with 75% to 90% occurring once and the leading ten covering over 8.5%. The V and J genes are TRBV12-3 or TRBV12-4 and TRBJ2-5; 8 bases align to TRBD2. The clonotype comes from a human donor in a cohort sampled during active COVID-19. Sequenced: peripheral blood. The CDR3 coding sequence is TGTGCCAGCAGGCCGGGACTAGTCGAGACCCAGTACTTC. Translated, it gives CASRPGLVETQYF.